The present TCR beta chain was sequenced within a study of OX40 agonist ivuxolimab in advanced cancers. This clone turned up a few times. What it binds is not known. Germline lookup yields CDR1 MNHEY and CDR2 SVGAGI. The ends were cut back, 3 bases at V and 7 bases at J, with 13 bases in the middle. This CDR3 region has 14 residues. Findings and limits, study-wide: Certain nonresponding patients likewise had low normalized T-cell clonal expansion.

Patients had blood sampled at baseline and again on cycle 4 day 1 and cycle 7 day 1. The assay was immunoSEQ multiplex PCR, and TCRdb's table has in-frame clones only and misses some. This sample yields 70,000 to 95,000 clones, of which approximately 90% are seen a single time; approximately 0.7% belongs to the top ten. This clonotype was sampled from an adult with an advanced solid tumor such as melanoma, head and neck, liver or kidney cancer. The source material was CD4+ or CD8+ T cells sorted from blood, sampled in a trial of the OX40 agonist ivuxolimab. The V gene is TRBV6-5, the J gene TRBJ1-5; perhaps TRBD1 as D (5 bases). CDR3 region: CASSYSGLDQPQHF. The CDR3 nucleotides are TGTGCCAGCAGTTATTCAGGGCTTGACCAGCCCCAGCATTTT.